The rows below give T cell receptor beta chains drawn from one sample of a study of metastatic and nonmetastatic thyroid tumors. TCRdb re-clonotyped the PCR reads via MiXCR. The repertoire consists of around 23,000 clones, with 28% occurring once and the leading ten covering 12% to 15%. Sequenced sample: tumor tissue. The receptor set was obtained from a male donor with papillary thyroid cancer or a benign thyroid nodule (not recorded which). Some clones in this sample may be carry-over from other donors' samples. Both conserved end residues are part of each CDR3. Each record gives: J gene, D gene, V gene, clone size, CDR3 DNA, CDR3 protein. D genes are given only for firm matches. Not all rows give a size; the values are once, few, many and, for expanded clones, a class.

TRBJ1-1 | NA | TRBV5-1 | once | TGCGCCAGCACAACAGGGTCCGTGGAGAACACTGAAGCTTTCTTT | CASTTGSVENTEAFF
TRBJ2-7 | NA | TRBV18 | NA | TGTGCCAGCCGTGGGGGCGGCGTCTACGAGCAGTACTTC | CASRGGGVYEQYF
TRBJ2-5 | NA | TRBV12-3/TRBV12-4 | many | TGTGCCAGCAGTTTACCGCGGACCCAAGAGACCCAGTACTTC | CASSLPRTQETQYF
TRBJ1-4 | NA | TRBV27 | once | TGTGCCAGCAGTTTCGAGGGAGGAACCTGGACAGTACCTAATGAAAAACTGTTTTTT | CASSFEGGTWTVPNEKLFF
TRBJ1-2 | TRBD1 | TRBV6-1 | NA | TGTGCCAGCAGCCAAACGACTATAAACAGGGGGCTCAAGGGATACACCTTC | CASSQTTINRGLKGYTF
TRBJ2-2 | TRBD2 | TRBV20-1 | medium-sized | TGCAGTGCTAGAGAAAGGGAGGGCGGGGAGCTGTTTTTT | CSAREREGGELFF
TRBJ1-1 | NA | TRBV28 | medium-sized | TGTGCCAGCAGTTTTTGGGCAGGGCTTAAGTCTGAAGCTTTCTTT | CASSFWAGLKSEAFF
TRBJ1-5 | NA | TRBV6-2/TRBV6-3 | medium-sized | TGTGCCAGCAGTCCACCAAGTTGGTCAGGGTTGGGTCAGCCCCAGCATTTT | CASSPPSWSGLGQPQHF
TRBJ2-7 | TRBD1 | TRBV5-1 | NA | TGCGCCAGCAGCTACGGCCCCGACAGGGGATCCTACGAGCAGTACTTC | CASSYGPDRGSYEQYF
TRBJ2-7 | NA | TRBV15 | few | TGTGCCACCAGCAGAGCTCGGACCTCCTACGAGCAGTACTTC | CATSRARTSYEQYF
TRBJ1-2 | NA | TRBV3-1 | NA | TGTGCCAGCAGCCAAGACTCTAAGGGGTTCGGCTACACCTTC | CASSQDSKGFGYTF
TRBJ1-6 | NA | TRBV4-1 | few | TGCGCCAGCAGCCAAGACTATGGAAATTCACCCCTCCACTTT | CASSQDYGNSPLHF
TRBJ2-1 | NA | TRBV5-6 | NA | TGTGCCAGCAGCCCGGACAGTTACAATGAGCAGTTCTTC | CASSPDSYNEQFF
TRBJ2-7 | NA | TRBV7-2 | NA | TGTGCCAGCAGCTTAGCCTCCTCCGGACGTACCTACGAGCAGTACTTC | CASSLASSGRTYEQYF
TRBJ2-6 | NA | TRBV28 | NA | TGTGCCACCAATCTCGTGACCTCCACCTCTGGGGCCAACGTCCTGACTTTC | CATNLVTSTSGANVLTF
TRBJ2-7 | NA | TRBV4-1 | many | TGCGCCAGCAGCCAAGGGGCTGGGTCGGGCGGAGGCTACGAGCAGTACTTC | CASSQGAGSGGGYEQYF
TRBJ2-7 | TRBD2 | TRBV6-1 | NA | TGTGCCAGCAGTGAAGCTGGGCGGGGGACCTTCTCCTACGAGCAGTACTTC | CASSEAGRGTFSYEQYF
TRBJ1-4 | NA | TRBV28 | many | TGTGCCAGCAGTTTGCAGGGGAAGGATGAAAAACTGTTTTTT | CASSLQGKDEKLFF
TRBJ2-1 | NA | TRBV2 | many | TGTGCCCGCGCGCGGGTCATATACAATGAGCAGTTCTTC | CARARVIYNEQFF
TRBJ2-3 | TRBD2 | TRBV20-1 | many | TGCAGTGCTATCGGACTAGCGGCAGATACGCAGTATTTT | CSAIGLAADTQYF
TRBJ1-1 | NA | TRBV6-1 | NA | TGTGTCATCTTGGCAGAGTCGAACACTGAAGCTTTCTTT | CVILAESNTEAFF
TRBJ2-5 | TRBD1 | TRBV29-1 | many | TGCAGCGTTGAAGATCTATCGGACAGGGGGGAAGAGACCCAGTACTTC | CSVEDLSDRGEETQYF
TRBJ1-1 | NA | TRBV4-1 | many | TGCGCCAGCAGCCAAGCGGTGAACACTGAAGCTTTCTTT | CASSQAVNTEAFF
TRBJ1-5 | NA | TRBV5-6 | many | TGTGCCAGCAGCTTGAAGTCGGGCAATCAGCCCCAGCATTTT | CASSLKSGNQPQHF
TRBJ2-7 | TRBD1 | TRBV7-6 | NA | TGTGCCAGCAGCTTAGGAAGGGGACAGGACGGATACGAGCAGTACTTC | CASSLGRGQDGYEQYF
TRBJ2-7 | TRBD2 | TRBV28 | many | TGTGCCAGCACTATACTAACGGGAGGTGCCTACGAGCAGTACTTC | CASTILTGGAYEQYF
TRBJ2-7 | NA | TRBV12-3/TRBV12-4 | NA | TGTGCCAGCAGTTTAAGGGTTAAGGACGAGCAGTACTTC | CASSLRVKDEQYF
TRBJ1-6 | TRBD1 | TRBV12-3/TRBV12-4 | few | TGTGCCAGCAGGTGGACAGGGGTTTCACCCCTCCACTTT | CASRWTGVSPLHF
TRBJ2-2 | NA | TRBV11-2 | NA | TGTGCCAGCAGACTAGCGAACACCGGGGAGCTGTTTTTT | CASRLANTGELFF
TRBJ2-5 | NA | TRBV6-1 | medium-sized | TGTGCCAGCAGTTATAGCCCCCCGGGCCAACCAGAGACCCAGTACTTC | CASSYSPPGQPETQYF
TRBJ2-2 | NA | TRBV11-1 | NA | TGTGCCAGCAGCTTAGGGGGGGACCGGGAGCTGTTTTTT | CASSLGGDRELFF
TRBJ2-7 | TRBD1 | TRBV6-2/TRBV6-3 | few | TGTGCCAGCAGTTATGATAGGGACAGCGAGCAGTACTTC | CASSYDRDSEQYF
TRBJ2-3 | TRBD2 | TRBV6-4 | few | TGTGCCAGCAGTGAGACTAGCGGGGGAGCCGGGGATACGCAGTATTTT | CASSETSGGAGDTQYF
TRBJ1-2 | NA | TRBV10-3 | NA | TGTGCCATCAGTTCGCCGGAGACAGTGTTTGGCTACACCTTC | CAISSPETVFGYTF
TRBJ2-3 | TRBD2 | TRBV5-1 | NA | TGCGCCAGCAGCCGTGCCCAAAGGCGGGAGACCCGTGGGGATACGCAGTATTTT | CASSRAQRRETRGDTQYF
TRBJ2-7 | NA | TRBV3-1 | few | TGTGCCAGCAGTGCGGGGATGACCTACGAGCAGTACTTC | CASSAGMTYEQYF
TRBJ1-4 | TRBD1 | TRBV3-1 | few | TGTGCCAGCAGCCAAGGGGGACAGGGATGGGGTGAAAAACTGTTTTTT | CASSQGGQGWGEKLFF
TRBJ1-6 | NA | TRBV6-1 | NA | TGTGCCAGCCGCCGGGGTTGGGATAATTCACCCCTCCACTTT | CASRRGWDNSPLHF
TRBJ1-1 | NA | TRBV20-1 | once | TGCAGTGCTAGGCGGGGACTGAACACTGAAGCTTTCTTT | CSARRGLNTEAFF
TRBJ1-4 | NA | TRBV7-2 | many | TGTGCCAGCAGCTTGGATTCAACTAATGAAAAACTGTTTTTT | CASSLDSTNEKLFF
TRBJ2-3 | NA | TRBV6-1 | NA | TGTGCCAGCAGTGAGTTTGGGCCCACAGATACGCAGTATTTT | CASSEFGPTDTQYF
TRBJ1-3 | NA | TRBV2 | few | TGTGCCAGCATGACAGGAGTAACTGGAAACACCATATATTTT | CASMTGVTGNTIYF
TRBJ1-5 | TRBD1 | TRBV28 | few | TGTGCCAGCAGTTCCCCGGGACAGGTAAATCAGCCCCAGCATTTT | CASSSPGQVNQPQHF
TRBJ2-3 | NA | TRBV7-2 | NA | TGTGCCAGCAGCTTAAACGGTCGGGCAGATACGCAGTATTTT | CASSLNGRADTQYF
TRBJ2-7 | NA | TRBV5-1 | NA | TGCGCCAGCAGCGTGGGGTCTACGCTAGCCTGCTACGAGCAGTACTTC | CASSVGSTLACYEQYF
TRBJ2-7 | NA | TRBV28 | NA | TGTGCCAGCAGTACTACCCCGGGACTTAAAGACGAGCAGTACTTC | CASSTTPGLKDEQYF
TRBJ2-7 | TRBD1 | TRBV5-5 | NA | TGTGCCAGCAGCGCGGGACAGGTCCTGTACGAGCAGTACTTC | CASSAGQVLYEQYF
TRBJ2-1 | NA | TRBV4-2 | NA | TGTGCCAGCAGCCCCCCGGGGGACACGGGTGAGCAGTTCTTC | CASSPPGDTGEQFF
TRBJ2-2 | TRBD1 | TRBV5-1 | NA | TGCGCCAGCAGCGCGCCGGGACAGTCGAACACCGGGGAGCTGTTTTTT | CASSAPGQSNTGELFF
TRBJ2-7 | TRBD1 | TRBV11-2 | NA | TGTGCCAGCAGCCCGGACAGGGGGTATTTTTACGAGCAGTACTTC | CASSPDRGYFYEQYF
TRBJ2-5 | NA | TRBV10-2 | many | TGCGCCAGCAGTGAGTCGGAAGTTGGGGGGGAGACCCAGTACTTC | CASSESEVGGETQYF
TRBJ1-1 | NA | TRBV11-2 | few | TGTGCCAGCAGCCCAGGGGTCGGGGGGAACACTGAAGCTTTCTTT | CASSPGVGGNTEAFF
TRBJ2-1 | NA | TRBV12-3/TRBV12-4 | few | TGTGCCAGCTCTCTTAACGATGAGCAGTTCTTC | CASSLNDEQFF
TRBJ2-7 | NA | TRBV6-1 | few | TGTGCCGGCAGTTCTATGACTAGATCGACCTACGAGCAGTACTTC | CAGSSMTRSTYEQYF
TRBJ2-1 | NA | TRBV6-4 | NA | TGTGCCAGCAGTGAAGGGGCAGGGGCCTACAATGAGCAGTTCTTC | CASSEGAGAYNEQFF
TRBJ2-7 | TRBD2 | TRBV28 | large | TGTGCCAGCAGTCCACTTAGCGGGGGAGCCTACGAGCAGTACTTC | CASSPLSGGAYEQYF
TRBJ2-5 | NA | TRBV11-2 | many | TGTGCCAGCAGCTTAGAAACACCGAGTCAAGAGACCCAGTACTTC | CASSLETPSQETQYF
TRBJ1-4 | TRBD1 | TRBV4-3 | NA | TGCGCCAGCAGCCAAGCGACAGGGAAAACTAATGAAAAACTGTTTTTT | CASSQATGKTNEKLFF